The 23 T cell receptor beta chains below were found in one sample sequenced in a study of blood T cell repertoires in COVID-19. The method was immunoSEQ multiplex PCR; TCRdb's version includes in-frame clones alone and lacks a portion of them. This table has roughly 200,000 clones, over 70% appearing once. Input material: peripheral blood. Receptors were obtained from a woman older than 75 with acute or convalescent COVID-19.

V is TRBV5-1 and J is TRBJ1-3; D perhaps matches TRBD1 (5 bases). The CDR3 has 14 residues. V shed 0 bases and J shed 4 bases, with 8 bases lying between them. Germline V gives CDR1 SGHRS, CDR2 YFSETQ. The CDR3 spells CASSLDRSGNTIYF. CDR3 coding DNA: TGCGCCAGCAGCTTGGACAGGAGCGGAAACACCATATATTTT.

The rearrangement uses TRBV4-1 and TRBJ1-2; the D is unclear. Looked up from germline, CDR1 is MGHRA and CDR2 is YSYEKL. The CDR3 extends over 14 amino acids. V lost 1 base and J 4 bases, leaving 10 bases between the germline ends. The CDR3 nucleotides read TGCGCCAGCAGCCAAGTTTACAGCATCTATGGCTACACCTTC. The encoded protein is CASSQVYSIYGYTF.

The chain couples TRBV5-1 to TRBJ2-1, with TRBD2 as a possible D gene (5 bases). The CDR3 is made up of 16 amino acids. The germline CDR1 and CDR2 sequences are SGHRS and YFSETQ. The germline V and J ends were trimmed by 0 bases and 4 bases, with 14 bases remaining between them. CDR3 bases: TGCGCCAGCAGCTTGGCTGCGGGTTCGGGGTACAATGAGCAGTTCTTC. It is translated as CASSLAAGSGYNEQFF.

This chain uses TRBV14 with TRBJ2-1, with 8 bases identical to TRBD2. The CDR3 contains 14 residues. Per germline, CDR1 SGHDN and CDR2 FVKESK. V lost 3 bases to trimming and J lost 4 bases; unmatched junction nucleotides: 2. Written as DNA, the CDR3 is TGTGCCAGCAGCCAGGCGGGGGGTTACAATGAGCAGTTCTTC. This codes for CASSQAGGYNEQFF.

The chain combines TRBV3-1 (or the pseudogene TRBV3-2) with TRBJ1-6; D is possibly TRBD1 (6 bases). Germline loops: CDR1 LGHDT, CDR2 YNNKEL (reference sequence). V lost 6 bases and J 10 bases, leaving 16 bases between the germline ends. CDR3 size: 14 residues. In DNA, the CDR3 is TGTGCCAGCAGTCAGACAGGTCGGAGATCACCCCTCCACTTT. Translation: CASSQTGRRSPLHF.

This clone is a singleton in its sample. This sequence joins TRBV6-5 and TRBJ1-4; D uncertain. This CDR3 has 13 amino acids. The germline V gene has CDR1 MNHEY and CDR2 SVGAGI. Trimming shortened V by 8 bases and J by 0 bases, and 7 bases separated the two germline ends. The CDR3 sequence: CASLGATNEKLFF. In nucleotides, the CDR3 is TGTGCCAGCCTAGGAGCAACTAATGAAAAACTGTTTTTT.

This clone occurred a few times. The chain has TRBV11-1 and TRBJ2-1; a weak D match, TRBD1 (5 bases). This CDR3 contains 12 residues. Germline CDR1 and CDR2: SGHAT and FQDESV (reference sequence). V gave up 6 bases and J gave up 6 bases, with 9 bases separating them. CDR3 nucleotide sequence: TGTGCCAGCAGGGACATTAGCAATGAGCAGTTCTTC. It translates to CASRDISNEQFF.

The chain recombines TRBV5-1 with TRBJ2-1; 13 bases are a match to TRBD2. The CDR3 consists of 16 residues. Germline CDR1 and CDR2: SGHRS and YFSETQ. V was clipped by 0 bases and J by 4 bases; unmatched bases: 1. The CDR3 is CASSLELAGGYNEQFF. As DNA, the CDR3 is TGCGCCAGCAGCTTGGAACTAGCGGGAGGGTACAATGAGCAGTTCTTC.

The CDR3 DNA reads as TGCGCCAGCAGCGGAGGGACAGGGGGGGCCTACGAGCAGTACTTC. It encodes CASSGGTGGAYEQYF. The V call is TRBV5-1, the J call TRBJ2-7; 11 nucleotides match TRBD1. The CDR3 runs 15 residues. Germline CDR1 and CDR2: SGHRS and YFSETQ. With 4 bases clipped from V and 2 bases from J, the junction kept 5 bases outside the gene matches. The variable domain in full, with the rest retrieved from reference TRBV5-1 and TRBJ2-7, is KAGVTQTPRYLIKTRGQQVTLSCSPISGHRSVSWYQQTPGQGLQFLFEYFSETQRNKGNFPGRFSGRQFSNSRSEMNVSTLELGDSALYLCASSGGTGGAYEQYFGPGTRLTVT.

CDR3 bases: TGTGCCAGCAGCGAGGAGGGCCGCAATCAGCCCCAGCATTTT. It codes for CASSEEGRNQPQHF. The chain recombines TRBV2 with TRBJ1-5; D is unresolved. Between the trimmed V and J ends, which lost 6 bases and 2 bases, there was a span of 11 bases. The germline CDR1 and CDR2 sequences are SNHLY and FYNNEI. This CDR3 has 14 residues.

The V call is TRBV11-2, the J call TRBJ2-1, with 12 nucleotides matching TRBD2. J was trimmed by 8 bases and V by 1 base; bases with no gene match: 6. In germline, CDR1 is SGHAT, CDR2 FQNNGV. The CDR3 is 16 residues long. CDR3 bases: TGTGCCAGCAGCTTAGCGGCTAGCGGGAGGGGCTATGAGCAGTTCTTC. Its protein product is CASSLAASGRGYEQFF. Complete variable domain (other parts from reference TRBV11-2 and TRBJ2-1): EAGVAQSPRYKIIEKRQSVAFWCNPISGHATLYWYQQILGQGPKLLIQFQNNGVVDDSQLPKDRFSAERLKGVDSTLKIQPAKLEDSAVYLCASSLAASGRGYEQFFGPGTRLTVL.

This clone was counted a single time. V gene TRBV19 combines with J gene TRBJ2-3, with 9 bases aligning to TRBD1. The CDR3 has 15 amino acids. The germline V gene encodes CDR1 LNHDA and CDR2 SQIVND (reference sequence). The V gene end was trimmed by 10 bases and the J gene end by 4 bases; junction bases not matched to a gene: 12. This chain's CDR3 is CATSPDRGLPDTQYF. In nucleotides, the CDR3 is TGTGCCACCTCTCCGGACAGGGGCCTCCCAGATACGCAGTATTTT.

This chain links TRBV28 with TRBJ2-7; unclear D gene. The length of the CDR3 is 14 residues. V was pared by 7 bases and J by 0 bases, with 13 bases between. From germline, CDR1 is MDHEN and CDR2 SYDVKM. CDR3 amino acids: CASKPGPSSYEQYF. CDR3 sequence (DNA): TGTGCCAGCAAGCCAGGCCCGAGCTCCTACGAGCAGTACTTC.

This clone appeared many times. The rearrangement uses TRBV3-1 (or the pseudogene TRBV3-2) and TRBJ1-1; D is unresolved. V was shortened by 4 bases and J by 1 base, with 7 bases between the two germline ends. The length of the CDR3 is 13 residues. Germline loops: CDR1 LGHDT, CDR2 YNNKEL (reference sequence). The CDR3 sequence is CASSRHGNTEAFF. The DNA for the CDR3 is TGTGCCAGCAGCCGACACGGGAACACTGAAGCTTTCTTT.

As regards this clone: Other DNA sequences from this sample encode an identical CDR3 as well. DNA for the CDR3: TGCGCCAGCAGCTTCGGGACAGGAGGTAATTCACCCCTCCACTTT. The encoded protein is CASSFGTGGNSPLHF. The chain uses TRBV5-1 and TRBJ1-6; the match to TRBD1 covers 8 bases. This CDR3 region has 15 residues. With 2 bases clipped from V and 6 bases from J, the junction kept 4 bases outside the gene matches. From germline, CDR1 is SGHRS and CDR2 YFSETQ.

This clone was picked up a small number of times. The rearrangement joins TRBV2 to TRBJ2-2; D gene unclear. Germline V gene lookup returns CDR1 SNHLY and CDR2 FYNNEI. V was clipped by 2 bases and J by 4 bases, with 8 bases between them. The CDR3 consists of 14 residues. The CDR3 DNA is TGTGCCAGCAGTGAAATGTCGGGCACCGGGGAGCTGTTTTTT. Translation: CASSEMSGTGELFF.

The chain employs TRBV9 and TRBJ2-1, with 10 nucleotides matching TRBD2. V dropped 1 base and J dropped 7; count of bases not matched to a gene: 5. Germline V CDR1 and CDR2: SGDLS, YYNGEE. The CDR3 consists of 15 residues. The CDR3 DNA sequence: TGTGCCAGCAGCGTATTCCCTAGCGGGAGTAATGAGCAGTTCTTC. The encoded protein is CASSVFPSGSNEQFF.

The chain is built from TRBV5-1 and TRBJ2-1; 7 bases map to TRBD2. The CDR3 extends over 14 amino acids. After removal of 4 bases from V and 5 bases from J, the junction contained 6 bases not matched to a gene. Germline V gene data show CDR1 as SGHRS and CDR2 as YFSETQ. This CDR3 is CASSSGTSNNEQFF. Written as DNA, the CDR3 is TGCGCCAGCAGCAGCGGGACCAGTAACAATGAGCAGTTCTTC.

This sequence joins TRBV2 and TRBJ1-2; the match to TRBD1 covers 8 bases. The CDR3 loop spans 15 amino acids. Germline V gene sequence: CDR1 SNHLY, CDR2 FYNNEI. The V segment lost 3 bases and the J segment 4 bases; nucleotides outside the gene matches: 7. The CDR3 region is CASSEGRGRVYGYTF. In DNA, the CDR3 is TGTGCCAGCAGTGAGGGCAGGGGGCGGGTCTATGGCTACACCTTC.

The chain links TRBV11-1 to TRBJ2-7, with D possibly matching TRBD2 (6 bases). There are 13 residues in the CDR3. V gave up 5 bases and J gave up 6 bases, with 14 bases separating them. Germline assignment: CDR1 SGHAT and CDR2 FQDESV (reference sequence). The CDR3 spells CASSPWGVPEQYF. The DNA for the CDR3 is TGTGCCAGCAGCCCCTGGGGGGTTCCCGAGCAGTACTTC.

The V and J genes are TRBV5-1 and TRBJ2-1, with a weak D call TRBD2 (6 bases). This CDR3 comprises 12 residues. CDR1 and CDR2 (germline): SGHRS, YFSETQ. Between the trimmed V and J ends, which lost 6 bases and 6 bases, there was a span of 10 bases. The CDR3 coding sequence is TGCGCCAGCAAGCAGGAGGGCAATGAGCAGTTCTTC. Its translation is CASKQEGNEQFF.

CDR3 nucleotides: TGTGCCAGCAGCTTGAAAACAAATAGAGGTGAAAAACTGTTTTTT. Translating it yields CASSLKTNRGEKLFF. The V and J genes are TRBV5-4 and TRBJ1-4; no clear D. Germline lookup yields CDR1 SGHNT and CDR2 YYREEE (reference sequence). The CDR3 runs 15 residues. V was cut by 1 base and J by 7 bases, with 14 bases left in between.

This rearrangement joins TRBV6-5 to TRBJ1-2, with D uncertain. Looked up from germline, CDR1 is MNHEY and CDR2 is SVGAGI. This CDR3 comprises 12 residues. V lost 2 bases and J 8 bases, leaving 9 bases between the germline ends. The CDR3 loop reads CASSYRAGGYTF. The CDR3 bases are TGTGCCAGCAGTTACAGGGCGGGGGGCTACACCTTC.